Presented here are 29 T cell receptor beta chains from one specimen sequenced in a study of beta chain features in type 1 diabetes. Study-level points and caveats: Patients with Type 1 diabetes showed moderately but significantly shorter TCRB CDR3s in all four CD4+ subsets.

The antigens for these receptors are not known. Expressed TCRB transcripts got sequenced, as all isolated RNA was reverse transcribed. TCRdb keeps only in-frame clones here, not all; method: immunoSEQ multiplex PCR. This sample has some 150,000 clones, with about 13% found just once. The sample consisted of central memory CD4+ T cells from blood. The receptors were sampled from a man aged 18 to 29 with type 1 diabetes.

This clone occurred a few times. The rearrangement joins TRBV7-9 to TRBJ1-1; D gene unclear. The length of the CDR3 is 14 residues. Trimming removed 2 bases at V and 2 bases at J, with 9 bases between. Germline V CDR1 and CDR2: SEHNR, FQNEAQ (reference sequence). In DNA, the CDR3 is TGTGCCAGCAGCTTAAACGGACCTAACACTGAAGCTTTCTTT. Its translation is CASSLNGPNTEAFF.

This clone has only a few counts. V is TRBV30 and J is TRBJ1-5, with D possibly being TRBD1 (6 bases). CDR1 is GTSNPN and CDR2 is SVGIG in the germline V gene (reference sequence). The CDR3 is 13 amino acids. V gave up 3 bases and J gave up 0 bases, with 6 bases separating them. DNA of the CDR3: TGTGCCTGGAGACAGGGTAGCAATCAGCCCCAGCATTTT. Its translation is CAWRQGSNQPQHF.

This clone appeared a few times. The gene calls are TRBV5-1 and TRBJ2-7; 9 bases align to TRBD2. This CDR3 is 16 amino acids long. The V and J ends lost 1 base and 0 bases, in that order; junction bases with no gene match: 5. Germline V gene sequence: CDR1 SGHRS, CDR2 YFSETQ. CDR3 nucleotides: TGCGCCAGCAGCTTGCGTCTTAGCGGGAGCTCCTACGAGCAGTACTTC. Translating it yields CASSLRLSGSSYEQYF.

The CDR3 here is CAWSGRVYGYTF. CDR3 nucleotide sequence: TGTGCCTGGAGCGGTCGGGTCTATGGCTACACCTTC. This chain joins TRBV30 and TRBJ1-2; the D is unclear. Germline loops: CDR1 GTSNPN, CDR2 SVGIG (reference sequence). V dropped 3 bases and J dropped 4 bases, with 9 bases sitting between them. The CDR3 runs to 12 residues. The variable domain in full, with the rest retrieved from reference TRBV30 and TRBJ1-2, is SQTIHQWPATLVQPVGSPLSLECTVEGTSNPNLYWYRQAAGRGLQLLFYSVGIGQISSEVPQNLSASRPQDRQFILSSKKLLLSDSGFYLCAWSGRVYGYTFGSGTRLTVV.

This clone was seen a handful of times. This chain links TRBV5-1 with TRBJ1-2; the D is unclear. CDR3 length equals 14 residues. With 0 bases removed from V and 0 bases from J, the gap between germline ends came to 6 bases. The V gene's germline CDR1 is SGHRS and CDR2 YFSETQ. For the CDR3, the DNA is TGCGCCAGCAGCTTGGACAGACCTAACTATGGCTACACCTTC. Its protein is CASSLDRPNYGYTF.

The rearrangement uses TRBV29-1 and TRBJ2-2; maybe TRBD2 (7 bases). The CDR3 loop spans 14 amino acids. Trimming pared 7 bases from V and 5 bases from J, leaving 17 bases between. Per germline, CDR1 SQVTM and CDR2 ANQGSEA. The CDR3 spells CSGTWGGQTGELFF. CDR3 DNA sequence: TGCAGCGGGACCTGGGGGGGCCAGACCGGGGAGCTGTTTTTT.

The rearrangement links TRBV11-3 to TRBJ2-3; D call uncertain. The V end was cut by 1 base, the J end by 2 bases, with 10 bases between. In germline, CDR1 is SGHNT, CDR2 YENEEA. This CDR3 has 15 amino acids. In DNA form, the CDR3 reads TGTGCCAGCAGCTTAGTATTAACAGACACAGATACGCAGTATTTT. Amino acid sequence: CASSLVLTDTDTQYF.

A single count supports this clone. The chain links TRBV7-6 to TRBJ2-2; 8 positions agree with TRBD1. The V and J ends lost 5 bases and 1 base, in that order; junction bases with no gene match: 3. There are 15 residues in the CDR3. In germline, CDR1 is SGHVS, CDR2 FNYEAQ. CDR3 nucleotides: TGTGCCAGCAGCCAAGGGACAGGGAACACCGGGGAGCTGTTTTTT. It specifies CASSQGTGNTGELFF.

The chain recombines TRBV4-1 with TRBJ2-3; D might be TRBD2 (6 bases). V was trimmed by 0 bases and J by 4 bases, leaving 17 bases between them. Per germline, CDR1 MGHRA and CDR2 YSYEKL. The CDR3 consists of 17 residues. This chain's CDR3 is CASSQDSRGAWADTQYF. The DNA for the CDR3 is TGCGCCAGCAGCCAAGATTCGCGCGGGGCATGGGCAGATACGCAGTATTTT.

There are a few counts of this clone. CDR3 nucleotide sequence: TGTGCCAGCAGTTACTTACCAGGGGGCTTGGACTATGGCTACACCTTC. This sequence encodes CASSYLPGGLDYGYTF. The V gene is TRBV6-6, the J gene TRBJ1-2; TRBD1 aligns across 8 bases. The V gene's germline CDR1 is MNHNY and CDR2 SVGAGI (reference sequence). The CDR3 runs 16 residues. The V and J ends lost 1 base and 3 bases, in that order; junction bases with no gene match: 7.

V and J are TRBV2 and TRBJ2-3; the match to TRBD1 covers 8 bases. The CDR3 loop spans 14 amino acids. Trimming removed 4 bases from V and 6 bases from J; junction bases left unmatched: 6. Germline V CDR1 and CDR2: SNHLY, FYNNEI. CDR3 bases: TGTGCCAGCAGTGGTGACCAGGGGGCCGATACGCAGTATTTT. The encoded protein is CASSGDQGADTQYF.

The V gene is TRBV2, the J gene TRBJ1-2; D uncertain. The V and J ends lost 6 bases and 4 bases respectively, with 12 bases between them. This CDR3 is built from 13 residues. In germline, CDR1 is SNHLY, CDR2 FYNNEI. The CDR3 bases are TGTGCCAGCAGGGGCCCCGATAGCTATGGCTACACCTTC. The encoded protein is CASRGPDSYGYTF.

This clone was recorded a few times. V gene TRBV4-2 combines with J gene TRBJ1-1, with D hard to call. CDR1 and CDR2 (germline): LGHNA, YNFKEQ. Trimming took 3 bases from V and 0 from J, leaving 11 bases between them. There are 15 residues in the CDR3. The DNA of the CDR3 is TGTGCCAGCAGCCATATCGGGATGATGAACACTGAAGCTTTCTTT. Its translation is CASSHIGMMNTEAFF.

The V gene is TRBV14, the J gene TRBJ1-4; D is unresolved. The CDR3 spans 14 residues. V lost 1 base and J 5 bases, leaving 8 bases between the germline ends. The germline gives CDR1 SGHDN, CDR2 FVKESK. The CDR3 here is CASSQVVGNEKLFF. The CDR3 region has the DNA TGTGCCAGCAGCCAAGTGGTCGGCAATGAAAAACTGTTTTTT.

In its sample, this clone was seen many times. V gene TRBV29-1 combines with J gene TRBJ2-2; a possible D gene is TRBD2 (6 bases). V lost 7 bases, J lost 4 bases, and 16 bases lay in between. The germline CDR1 and CDR2 sequences are SQVTM and ANQGSEA. This CDR3 contains 14 residues. CDR3: CSARDSRSTGELFF. In DNA form, the CDR3 reads TGCAGCGCCAGGGACTCACGAAGCACCGGGGAGCTGTTTTTT.

The V call is TRBV5-1, the J call TRBJ2-7; D unresolved. V was clipped by 3 bases and J by 1 base, with 14 bases between them. The CDR3 length is 15 residues. Per the germline V gene, CDR1 is SGHRS and CDR2 is YFSETQ. The CDR3 loop is CASSWKDQSSYEQYF. CDR3 DNA sequence: TGCGCCAGCAGCTGGAAAGACCAGTCTTCCTACGAGCAGTACTTC.

This clone was detected a few times. This rearrangement joins TRBV6-1 to TRBJ1-1; D is unclear. CDR1 is MNHNS and CDR2 is SASEGT in the germline V gene. Trimming pared 6 bases from V and 4 bases from J, leaving 9 bases between. The CDR3 has 12 residues. In DNA form, the CDR3 reads TGTGCCAGCAGGTCGGTGGGCACTGAAGCTTTCTTT. Amino acids: CASRSVGTEAFF.

This clone was seen at least ten times. This chain connects TRBV27 to TRBJ1-6; D is ambiguous. V shed 6 bases and J shed 7 bases, with 10 bases lying between them. This CDR3 comprises 13 residues. CDR1 and CDR2 from the germline V gene are MNHEY and SMNVEV (reference sequence). Written as DNA, the CDR3 is TGTGCCAGCAGACAGATAACCAATTCACCCCTCCACTTT. Translating gives CASRQITNSPLHF.

This chain links TRBV18 with TRBJ1-1; 8 nucleotides agree with TRBD1. V lost 2 bases and J lost 0; bases outside the gene matches: 2. Germline CDR1 and CDR2: KGHSH and LQKENI. The CDR3 runs to 15 residues. The chain's CDR3 is CASSPRQGMNTEAFF. The DNA of the CDR3 is TGTGCCAGCTCACCAAGACAGGGGATGAACACTGAAGCTTTCTTT.

The chain carries TRBV7-8 and TRBJ2-2; D is perhaps TRBD1 (7 bases). The CDR3 covers 14 residues. CDR1 is SGHVS and CDR2 is FQNEAQ in the germline V gene. V was clipped by 5 bases and J by 6 bases, with 13 bases between them. In nucleotides, the CDR3 is TGTGCCAGCAGCGCAGGGGGGATCGCCGGGGAGCTGTTTTTT. It translates to CASSAGGIAGELFF.

This clone was counted a few times. This chain uses TRBV28 with TRBJ1-6; D not certain. With 5 bases removed from V and 0 bases from J, the gap between germline ends came to 8 bases. Looked up from germline, CDR1 is MDHEN and CDR2 is SYDVKM. The CDR3 extends over 15 amino acids. CDR3 bases: TGTGCCAGCAGTGCGAGTAGCTCCTATAATTCACCCCTCCACTTT. Translated: CASSASSSYNSPLHF.

At least ten counts were recorded for this clone. The rearrangement uses TRBV10-3 and TRBJ1-6, with 11 bases lining up with TRBD1. Germline V gene sequence: CDR1 ENHRY, CDR2 SYGVKD. J lost 8 bases, V lost 2 bases, and 2 bases had no gene match. The CDR3 extends over 15 amino acids. This CDR3 reads CAISEQGQGDSPLHF. DNA of the CDR3: TGTGCCATCAGTGAGCAGGGACAGGGGGATTCACCCCTCCACTTT.

J is TRBJ1-1 and V is TRBV10-3, with D possibly matching TRBD1 (5 bases). Germline V gene sequence: CDR1 ENHRY, CDR2 SYGVKD. The CDR3 contains 12 residues. V lost 3 bases and J 5 bases, leaving 7 bases between the germline ends. CDR3 coding DNA: TGTGCCATCAGTGATAGGGGAACTGAAGCTTTCTTT. As protein: CAISDRGTEAFF.

V and J are TRBV10-3 and TRBJ1-2; unclear D gene. The germline V gene has CDR1 ENHRY and CDR2 SYGVKD. The CDR3 has 12 amino acids. The V end lost 3 bases, the J end lost 7 bases, and 9 bases lay between the germline ends. The CDR3 spells CAISDHSGGYTF. The CDR3 coding sequence is TGTGCCATCAGTGACCATTCCGGTGGCTACACCTTC.

This clone was seen more than once but under ten times. The DNA of the CDR3 is TGTGCCAGCAGCCTACTCACAGAAATGAACACTGAAGCTTTCTTT. This translates into CASSLLTEMNTEAFF. The chain carries TRBV14 and TRBJ1-1, with D unresolved. CDR1 SGHDN and CDR2 FVKESK come from the germline V gene. Trimming removed 4 bases at V and 0 bases at J, with 12 bases between. The CDR3 consists of 15 residues. Supplemented by reference TRBV14 and TRBJ1-1, the full variable domain reads EAGVTQFPSHSVIEKGQTVTLRCDPISGHDNLYWYRRVMGKEIKFLLHFVKESKQDESGMPNNRFLAERTGGTYSTLKVQPAELEDSGVYFCASSLLTEMNTEAFFGQGTRLTVV.

This clone was observed many times. Other DNA sequences in the sample encode the same CDR3. This sequence joins TRBV29-1 and TRBJ1-4, with D uncertain. Germline V gene lookup returns CDR1 SQVTM and CDR2 ANQGSEA. The CDR3 covers 13 residues. Trimming shortened V by 4 bases and J by 4 bases, and 10 bases separated the two germline ends. This CDR3 is CSVVAGVNEKLFF. DNA of the CDR3: TGCAGCGTTGTAGCCGGGGTTAATGAAAAACTGTTTTTT.

This clone was seen many times. The CDR3 here is CASSPGGMDEQYF. In nucleotides, the CDR3 is TGTGCCAGCTCCCCAGGGGGAATGGACGAGCAGTACTTC. This sequence joins TRBV2 and TRBJ2-7; 7 nucleotides align to TRBD1. The CDR3 runs 13 residues. CDR1 is SNHLY and CDR2 is FYNNEI in the germline V gene. V lost 8 bases and J lost 5; bases outside the gene matches: 9.

The rearrangement links TRBV6-5 to TRBJ2-7; no clear D gene. The germline V gene encodes CDR1 MNHEY and CDR2 SVGAGI. The CDR3 consists of 14 residues. The V gene lost 2 bases and the J gene lost 6 bases, with 14 bases spanning the gap. CDR3 DNA sequence: TGTGCCAGCAGTTACGGAGTAAAATTGGGCGAGCAGTACTTC. It encodes CASSYGVKLGEQYF.

The rearrangement joins TRBV5-6 to TRBJ1-5; D not certain. CDR1 is SGHDT and CDR2 is YYEEEE in the germline V gene. The CDR3 sequence is 15 residues long. V lost 4 bases and J lost 0, with 11 bases in between. CDR3 nucleotides: TGTGCCAGCAGCAGCTGGACCTATAGCAATCAGCCCCAGCATTTT. Its protein is CASSSWTYSNQPQHF.